The rows below give T cell receptor beta chains drawn from one sample of a study of T cell responses to AZD1222 COVID-19 vaccine. Repertoires were generated with immunoSEQ multiplex PCR, while TCRdb's copy carries only in-frame clones and drops some. The data hold roughly 120,000 clones, with 88% observed a single time. The sequencing used peripheral blood, collected 28 days after the second AZD1222 dose. The source is an adult who received the AZD1222 COVID-19 vaccine. The CDR3 runs from the conserved cysteine through the conserved F or W. Fields, in order: clone size, V gene, J gene, D gene, CDR3 protein, CDR3 DNA. D genes are given only for firm matches. Only part of the rows carry a size: once, few, many, or a class if the clone is expanded.

NA	TRBV7-9	TRBJ2-5	NA	CASSSVRGGGKTQYF	TGTGCCAGCAGCTCCGTCCGTGGGGGCGGGAAGACCCAGTACTTC
few	TRBV11-3	TRBJ2-7	NA	CASSLGAVTGYEQYF	TGTGCCAGCAGCTTAGGTGCAGTGACAGGCTACGAGCAGTACTTC
few	TRBV6-5	TRBJ1-2	NA	CASSKRGLSGYTF	TGTGCCAGCAGCAAAAGGGGTTTGAGCGGCTACACCTTC
NA	TRBV24-1	TRBJ1-5	NA	CATSLPGKKPQHF	TGTGCCACCAGTTTGCCGGGTAAAAAGCCCCAGCATTTT
once	TRBV7-3	TRBJ2-5	TRBD2	CASSLSGEQETQYF	TGTGCCAGCAGCCTCAGCGGGGAACAAGAGACCCAGTACTTC
NA	TRBV6-1	TRBJ1-5	TRBD1	CASSELTGVDQPQHF	TGTGCCAGCAGTGAGTTGACAGGGGTGGATCAGCCCCAGCATTTT
few	TRBV19	TRBJ1-5	NA	CASTSWGDGDQPQHF	TGTGCCAGTACCTCGTGGGGGGATGGGGATCAGCCCCAGCATTTT
once	TRBV28	TRBJ2-7	NA	CASSVAREQYF	TGTGCCAGCAGCGTGGCGAGGGAGCAGTACTTC
many	TRBV9	TRBJ1-1	NA	CASSPRDLGAEAFF	TGTGCCAGCAGCCCCCGAGACCTGGGGGCTGAAGCTTTCTTT
NA	TRBV18	TRBJ1-2	NA	CASSPGSTSGYTF	TGTGCCAGCTCACCAGGAAGTACCTCTGGCTACACCTTC
NA	TRBV2	TRBJ2-1	NA	CASCYQREQFF	TGTGCCAGCTGTTATCAGCGGGAGCAGTTCTTC
NA	TRBV7-2	TRBJ1-4	NA	CASSFRVARQETTNEKLFF	TGTGCCAGCAGCTTTAGAGTCGCGCGACAGGAAACAACTAATGAAAAACTGTTTTTT
NA	TRBV4-3	TRBJ1-2	TRBD1	CASSQSHRDSYGYTF	TGCGCCAGCAGCCAATCACACCGGGACAGCTATGGCTACACCTTC
NA	TRBV28	TRBJ2-3	NA	CASSPASGPGVDTQYF	TGTGCCAGCAGTCCTGCTAGCGGCCCAGGGGTAGATACGCAGTATTTT
NA	TRBV5-1	TRBJ2-1	TRBD2	CASSPGTSGPHEQFF	TGCGCCAGCAGCCCGGGGACTAGCGGCCCCCATGAGCAGTTCTTC
NA	TRBV30	TRBJ1-1	NA	CAWSGGSGPLIAFF	TGTGCCTGGAGTGGGGGATCAGGGCCATTGATAGCTTTCTTT
NA	TRBV11-2	TRBJ1-1	TRBD1	CASKRNRGSLNTEAFF	TGTGCCAGCAAAAGAAACAGGGGGAGTTTAAACACTGAAGCTTTCTTT
NA	TRBV28	TRBJ1-1	TRBD1	CASSFADGTGRNTEAFF	TGTGCCAGCAGTTTCGCCGACGGGACAGGGAGGAACACTGAAGCTTTCTTT
NA	TRBV6-4	TRBJ2-1	NA	CASSLSETYNEQFF	TGTGCCAGCAGCCTCAGCGAAACTTACAATGAGCAGTTCTTC
NA	TRBV5-4	TRBJ2-7	TRBD1	CASSVGQAFSYEQYF	TGTGCCAGCAGCGTGGGACAGGCCTTCTCCTACGAGCAGTACTTC
NA	TRBV10-3	TRBJ1-6	NA	CAISGRRDPNPAGGNSPLHF	TGTGCCATCAGTGGGCGGCGGGACCCCAATCCGGCCGGCGGGAATTCACCCCTCCACTTT
NA	TRBV9	TRBJ1-1	TRBD1	CASSKTGAPEAFF	TGTGCCAGCAGCAAGACAGGGGCCCCTGAAGCTTTCTTT
NA	TRBV18	TRBJ1-1	NA	CASSPVSGTEAFF	TGTGCCAGCTCACCGGTCAGTGGAACTGAAGCTTTCTTT